The present T cell receptor (beta chain) was sequenced within a study of blood T cell repertoires in COVID-19. This CDR3 is built from 16 residues. V shed 1 base, J shed 5 bases, and the junction held 9 bases outside the gene matches. Per germline, CDR1 SGHNT and CDR2 YYREEE (reference sequence). Sequencing used immunoSEQ multiplex PCR; TCRdb keeps in-frame clones, though not all of them. This sample has fewer than 450,000 clones, with around 90% found just once. Sequencing input: PBMCs or T cells enriched from blood (not recorded which). This TCR was sampled from a woman aged 40 to 55 with acute COVID-19. The chain carries TRBV5-4 and TRBJ2-3; TRBD2 agrees at 8 bases. In nucleotides, the CDR3 is TGTGCCAGCAGCTTGTATAAGCGGGGGCGTGGAGATACGCAGTATTTT. Protein sequence: CASSLYKRGRGDTQYF.